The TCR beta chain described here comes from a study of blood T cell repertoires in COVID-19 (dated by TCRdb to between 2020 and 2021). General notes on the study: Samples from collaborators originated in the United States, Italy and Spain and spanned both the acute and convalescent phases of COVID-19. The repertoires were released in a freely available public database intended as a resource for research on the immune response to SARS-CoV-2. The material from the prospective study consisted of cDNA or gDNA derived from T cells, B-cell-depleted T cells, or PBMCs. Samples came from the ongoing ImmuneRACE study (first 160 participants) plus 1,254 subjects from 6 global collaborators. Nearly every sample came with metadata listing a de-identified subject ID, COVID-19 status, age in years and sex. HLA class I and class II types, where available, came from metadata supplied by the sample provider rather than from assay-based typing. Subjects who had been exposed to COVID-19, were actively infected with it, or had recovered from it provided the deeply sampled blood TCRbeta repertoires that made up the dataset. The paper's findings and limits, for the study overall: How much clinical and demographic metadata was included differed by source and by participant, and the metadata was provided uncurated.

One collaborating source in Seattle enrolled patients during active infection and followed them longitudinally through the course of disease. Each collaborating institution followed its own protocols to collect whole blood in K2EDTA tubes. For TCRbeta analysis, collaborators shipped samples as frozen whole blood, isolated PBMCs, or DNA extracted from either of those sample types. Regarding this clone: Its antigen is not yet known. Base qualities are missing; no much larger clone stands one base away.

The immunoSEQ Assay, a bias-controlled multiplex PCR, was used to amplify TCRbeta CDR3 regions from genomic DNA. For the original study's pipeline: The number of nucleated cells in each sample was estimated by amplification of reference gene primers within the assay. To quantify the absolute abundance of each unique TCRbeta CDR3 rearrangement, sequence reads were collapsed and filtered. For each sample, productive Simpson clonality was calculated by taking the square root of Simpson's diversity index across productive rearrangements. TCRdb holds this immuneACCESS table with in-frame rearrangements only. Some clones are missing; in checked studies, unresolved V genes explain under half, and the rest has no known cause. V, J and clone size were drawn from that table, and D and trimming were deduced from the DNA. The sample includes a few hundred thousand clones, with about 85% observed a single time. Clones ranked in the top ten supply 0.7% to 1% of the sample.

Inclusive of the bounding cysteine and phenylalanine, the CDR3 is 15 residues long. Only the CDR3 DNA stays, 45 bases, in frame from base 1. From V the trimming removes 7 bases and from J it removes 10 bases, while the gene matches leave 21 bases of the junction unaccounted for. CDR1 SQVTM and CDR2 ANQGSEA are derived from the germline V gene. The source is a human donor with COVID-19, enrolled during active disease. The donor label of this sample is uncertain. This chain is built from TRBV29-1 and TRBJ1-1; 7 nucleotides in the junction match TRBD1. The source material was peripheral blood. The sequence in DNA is TGCAGCGGAACCACCACAGGGGTAGAAAAAGCTGGAGCTTTCTTT. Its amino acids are CSGTTTGVEKAGAFF.